What follows describes a single TCR beta chain. This entry belongs to a study of control samples from healthy donors and cancer patients. Only in-frame clones appear in the TCRdb table, and some are missing; sequencing was by immunoSEQ multiplex PCR. The data hold some 120,000 clones, with around 86% observed a single time. The CDR3 is 15 amino acids. CDR1 KGHSH and CDR2 LQKENI come from the germline V gene. V lost 1 base and J lost 12; bases outside the gene matches: 9. This chain joins TRBV18 and TRBJ2-4; 10 bases align to TRBD1. Specimen: blood. This receptor was identified in a man aged 35 to 55 in good health. Written as DNA, the CDR3 is TGTGCCAGCTCACCACTGGACAGGGGGGCGGTGGATCAGTACTTC. Protein product: CASSPLDRGAVDQYF. Looking up the rest from reference TRBV18 and TRBJ2-4 gives the full variable domain: NAGVMQNPRHLVRRRGQEARLRCSPMKGHSHVYWYRQLPEEGLKFMVYLQKENIIDESGMPKERFSAEFPKEGPSILRIQQVVRGDSAAYFCASSPLDRGAVDQYFGAGTRLSVL.